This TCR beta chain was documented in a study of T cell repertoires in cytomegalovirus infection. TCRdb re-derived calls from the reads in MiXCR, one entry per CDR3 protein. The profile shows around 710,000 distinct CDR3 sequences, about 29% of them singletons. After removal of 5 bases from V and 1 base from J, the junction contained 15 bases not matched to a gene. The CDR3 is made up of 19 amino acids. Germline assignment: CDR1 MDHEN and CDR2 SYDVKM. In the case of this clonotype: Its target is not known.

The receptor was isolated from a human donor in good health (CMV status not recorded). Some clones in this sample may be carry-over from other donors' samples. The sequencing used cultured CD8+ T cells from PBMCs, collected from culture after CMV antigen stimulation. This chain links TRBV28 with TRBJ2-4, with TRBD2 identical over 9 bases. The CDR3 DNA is TGTGCCAGCAGTACACCGGGACTAGCCTCTTGGGCCGCCAAAAACATTCAGTACTTC. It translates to CASSTPGLASWAAKNIQYF. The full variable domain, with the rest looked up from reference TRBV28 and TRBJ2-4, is DVKVTQSSRYLVKRTGEKVFLECVQDMDHENMFWYRQDPGLGLRLIYFSYDVKMKEKGDIPEGYSVSREKKERFSLILESASTNQTSMYLCASSTPGLASWAAKNIQYFGAGTRLSVL.